This T cell receptor (beta chain) was captured by sequencing in a study of CD8 T cells in ankylosing spondylitis. CDR3 length equals 13 residues. TCRdb reprocessed the 5' RACE reads via MiXCR and lists one record per CDR3 protein. This table holds 340,000 or so distinct CDR3 sequences, approximately 15% found once. This sequence joins TRBV12-2 and TRBJ2-1; TRBD1 is taken as the D call from the table, unchecked against the DNA. TRBV12-2 constitutes a pseudogene. The clonotype comes from a male donor with ankylosing spondylitis or in good health (not recorded which). The sample consisted of blood, either unsorted or a sorted T cell fraction (not recorded which). The CDR3 DNA follows: TGTGCCATCAGCTTAACAGGGAACGGTGAGCAGTTCTTC. Its translation is CAISLTGNGEQFF.